The clone carrying this T cell receptor (beta chain) showed up just once. Antigen unknown. All of the donors resided in Nashville, Tennessee, and each was a Caucasian adult. Germline V gives CDR1 SGHRS, CDR2 YFSETQ. The CDR3 extends over 15 amino acids. Trimming took 1 base from V and 8 from J, leaving 15 bases between them. The protocol was immunoSEQ multiplex PCR, while the TCRdb copy is restricted to in-frame clones and leaves out a portion. The sample has 1.6 million or so clones; about 98.5% are singletons. This specimen comes from a study of shared clonotypes between healthy human individuals. Findings and limits, study-wide: Some naive CD4 clonotypes, 5% to 5.5%, turned up in common across a few donors. Non-shared clonotypes showed lower generation probabilities than clonotypes common to all four donors.

This TCR came from a man aged 30 to 45 in good health. V gene TRBV5-1 combines with J gene TRBJ1-4; no definite D call. The sequencing sample was made of naive CD4+ T cells sorted from blood. Subset meaning: CD45RA+ positively selected. The CDR3 reads CASSLSDGSPEKLFF. CDR3 sequence (DNA): TGCGCCAGCAGCTTGAGTGATGGCAGTCCGGAAAAACTGTTTTTT.